The T cell receptor beta chain under discussion was sequenced for a study of blood T cell repertoires in COVID-19. Whole-study context: T cells, B-cell-depleted T cells, or PBMCs provided the cDNA or gDNA that served as material.

The CDR3 is made up of 12 amino acids. Trimming cost V 8 bases and J 11 bases, with 17 bases left between them. Participants were aged about 18 to 100 years from 20 to 30 US areas. Participants' own reports of clinical history determined their cohort assignment. TCRdb's table, derived via immunoSEQ multiplex PCR, lists solely in-frame clones and lacks some. The table records about 150,000 clones, around 80% of them present only once. This clone was detected once. The rearrangement joins TRBV12-3 or TRBV12-4 to TRBJ2-3; a weak D match, TRBD1 (6 bases). The sequenced sample was PBMCs or T cells enriched from blood (not recorded which). The receptor comes from a woman aged 45-59 years who had recovered from COVID-19. The CDR3 sequence is CASGDLGGLQYF. CDR3 DNA sequence: TGTGCCAGCGGGGACCTAGGGGGTCTGCAGTATTTT.